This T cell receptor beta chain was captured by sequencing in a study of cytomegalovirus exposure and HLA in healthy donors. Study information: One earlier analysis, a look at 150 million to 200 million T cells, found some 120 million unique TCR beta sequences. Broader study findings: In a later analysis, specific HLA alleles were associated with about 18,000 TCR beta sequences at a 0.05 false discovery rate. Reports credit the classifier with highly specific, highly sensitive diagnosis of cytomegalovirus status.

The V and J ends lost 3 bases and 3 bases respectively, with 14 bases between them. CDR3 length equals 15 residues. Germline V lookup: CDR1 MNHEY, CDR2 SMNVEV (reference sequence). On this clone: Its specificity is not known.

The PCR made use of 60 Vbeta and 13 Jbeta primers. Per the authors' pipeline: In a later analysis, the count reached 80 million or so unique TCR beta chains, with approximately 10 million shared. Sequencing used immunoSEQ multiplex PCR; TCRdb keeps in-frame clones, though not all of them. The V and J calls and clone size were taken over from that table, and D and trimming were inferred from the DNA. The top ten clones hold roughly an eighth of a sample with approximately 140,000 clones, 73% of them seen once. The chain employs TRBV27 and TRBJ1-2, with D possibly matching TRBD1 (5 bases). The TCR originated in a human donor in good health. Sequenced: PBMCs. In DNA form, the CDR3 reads TGTGCCAGCAGTTTGCAGGGTAGGATAGACTATGGCTACACCTTC. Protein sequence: CASSLQGRIDYGYTF.